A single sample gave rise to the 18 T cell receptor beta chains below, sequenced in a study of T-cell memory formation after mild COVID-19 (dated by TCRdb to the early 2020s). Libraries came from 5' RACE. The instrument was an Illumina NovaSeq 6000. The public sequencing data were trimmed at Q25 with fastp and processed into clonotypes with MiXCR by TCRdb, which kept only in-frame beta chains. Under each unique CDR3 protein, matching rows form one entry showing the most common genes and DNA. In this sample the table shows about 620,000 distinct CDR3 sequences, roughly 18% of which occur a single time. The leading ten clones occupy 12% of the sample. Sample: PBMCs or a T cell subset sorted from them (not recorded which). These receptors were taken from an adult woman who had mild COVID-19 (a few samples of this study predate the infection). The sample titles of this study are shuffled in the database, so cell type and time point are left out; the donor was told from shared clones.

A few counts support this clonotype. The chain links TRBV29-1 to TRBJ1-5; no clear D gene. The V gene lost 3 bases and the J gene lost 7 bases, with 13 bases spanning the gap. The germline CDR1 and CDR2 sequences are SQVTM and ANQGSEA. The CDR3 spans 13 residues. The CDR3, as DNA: TGCAGCGTTGAGGTTTCCCGTGGCCAGCCCCAGCATTTT. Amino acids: CSVEVSRGQPQHF. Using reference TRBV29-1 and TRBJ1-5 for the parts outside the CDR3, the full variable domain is SAVISQKPSRDICQRGTSLTIQCQVDSQVTMMFWYRQQPGQSLTLIATANQGSEATYESGFVIDKFPISRPNLTFSTLTVSNMSPEDSSIYLCSVEVSRGQPQHFGDGTRLSIL.

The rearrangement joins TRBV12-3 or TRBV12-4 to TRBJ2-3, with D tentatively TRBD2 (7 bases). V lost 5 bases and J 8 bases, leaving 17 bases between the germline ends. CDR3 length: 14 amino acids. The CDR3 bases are TGTGCCAGCAGTATACAATCTAGGGGGGGTACGCAGTATTTT. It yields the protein CASSIQSRGGTQYF.

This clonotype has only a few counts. CDR3 in amino acids: CSVVVSAGYEQYF. CDR3 bases: TGCAGCGTTGTGGTGTCGGCCGGATACGAGCAGTACTTC. This chain connects TRBV29-1 to TRBJ2-7; D gene ambiguous. V was cut by 4 bases and J by 4 bases, with 14 bases left in between. The CDR3 is 13 residues long. Germline lookup yields CDR1 SQVTM and CDR2 ANQGSEA.

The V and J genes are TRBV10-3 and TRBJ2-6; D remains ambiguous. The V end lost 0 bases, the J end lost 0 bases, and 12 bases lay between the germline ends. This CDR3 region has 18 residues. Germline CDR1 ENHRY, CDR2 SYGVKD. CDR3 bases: TGTGCCATCAGTGAGTCAGCCAGGCAGCCCTCTGGGGCCAACGTCCTGACTTTC. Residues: CAISESARQPSGANVLTF.

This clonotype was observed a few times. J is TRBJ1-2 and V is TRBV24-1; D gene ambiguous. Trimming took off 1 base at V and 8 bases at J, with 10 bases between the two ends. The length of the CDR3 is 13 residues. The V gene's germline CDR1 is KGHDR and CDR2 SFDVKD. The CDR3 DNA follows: TGTGCCACCAGTGATTTCGCGGGAAGCGGCTACACCTTC. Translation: CATSDFAGSGYTF.

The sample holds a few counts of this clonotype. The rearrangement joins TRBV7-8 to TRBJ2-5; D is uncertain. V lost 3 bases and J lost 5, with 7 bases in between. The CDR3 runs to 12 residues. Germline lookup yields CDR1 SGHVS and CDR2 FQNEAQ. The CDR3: CASSFVLETQYF. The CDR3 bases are TGTGCCAGCAGCTTTGTTTTGGAGACCCAGTACTTC.

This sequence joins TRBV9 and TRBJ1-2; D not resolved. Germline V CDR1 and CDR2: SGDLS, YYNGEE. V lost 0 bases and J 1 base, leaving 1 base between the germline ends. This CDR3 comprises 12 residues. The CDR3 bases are TGTGCCAGCAGCGTAGATAACTATGGCTACACCTTC. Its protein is CASSVDNYGYTF.

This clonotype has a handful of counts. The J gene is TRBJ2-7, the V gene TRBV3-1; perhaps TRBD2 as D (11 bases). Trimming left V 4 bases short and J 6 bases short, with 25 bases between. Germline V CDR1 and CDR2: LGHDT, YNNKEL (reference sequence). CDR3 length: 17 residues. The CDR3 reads CASSPGGSGRDRGEQYF. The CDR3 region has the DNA TGTGCCAGCAGCCCGGGGGGTAGCGGGAGGGACAGGGGCGAGCAGTACTTC.

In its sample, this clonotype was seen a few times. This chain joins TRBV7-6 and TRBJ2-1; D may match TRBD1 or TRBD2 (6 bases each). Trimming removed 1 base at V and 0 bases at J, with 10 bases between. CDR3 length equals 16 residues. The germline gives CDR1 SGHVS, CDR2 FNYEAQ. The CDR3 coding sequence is TGTGCCAGCAGCTTAGAGGGGGGCGCCTCCTACAATGAGCAGTTCTTC. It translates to CASSLEGGASYNEQFF.

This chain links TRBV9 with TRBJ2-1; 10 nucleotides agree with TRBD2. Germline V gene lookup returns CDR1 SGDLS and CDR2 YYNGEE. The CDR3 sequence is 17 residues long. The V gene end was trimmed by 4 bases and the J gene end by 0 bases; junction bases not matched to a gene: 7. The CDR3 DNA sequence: TGTGCCAGCAGCTTCGGACTAGCGGATAGCTCCTACAATGAGCAGTTCTTC. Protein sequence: CASSFGLADSSYNEQFF.

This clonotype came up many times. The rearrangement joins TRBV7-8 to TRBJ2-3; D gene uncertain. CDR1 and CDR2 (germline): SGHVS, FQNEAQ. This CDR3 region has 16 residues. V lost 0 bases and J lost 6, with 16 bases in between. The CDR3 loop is CASSLATYLLGDTQYF. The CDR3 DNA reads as TGTGCCAGCAGCTTAGCGACCTACTTGCTCGGGGATACGCAGTATTTT.

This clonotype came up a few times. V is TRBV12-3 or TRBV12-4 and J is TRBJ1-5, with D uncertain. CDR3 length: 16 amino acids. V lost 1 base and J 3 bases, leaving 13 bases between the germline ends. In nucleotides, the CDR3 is TGTGCCAGCAGTTTAGAGTCAGGAGGGAACAATCAGCCCCAGCATTTT. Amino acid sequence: CASSLESGGNNQPQHF.

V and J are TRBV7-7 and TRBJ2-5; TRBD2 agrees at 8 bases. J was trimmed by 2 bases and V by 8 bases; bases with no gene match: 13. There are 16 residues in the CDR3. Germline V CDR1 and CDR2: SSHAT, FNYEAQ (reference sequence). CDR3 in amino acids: CASLRGGAGDQETQYF. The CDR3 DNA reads TGTGCCAGCCTTCGTGGGGGAGCGGGGGATCAAGAGACCCAGTACTTC.

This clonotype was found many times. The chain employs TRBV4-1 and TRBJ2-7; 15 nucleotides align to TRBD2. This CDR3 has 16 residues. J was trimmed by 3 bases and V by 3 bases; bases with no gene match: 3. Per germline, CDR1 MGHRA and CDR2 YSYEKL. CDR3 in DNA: TGCGCCAGCAGCCAGGCGGGACTAGCGGGGGGCTACGAGCAGTACTTC. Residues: CASSQAGLAGGYEQYF.

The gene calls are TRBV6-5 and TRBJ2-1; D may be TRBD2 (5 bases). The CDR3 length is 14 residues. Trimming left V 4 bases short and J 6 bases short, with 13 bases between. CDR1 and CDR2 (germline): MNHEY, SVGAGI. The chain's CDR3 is CASSSVGSLNEQFF. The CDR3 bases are TGTGCCAGCAGTTCGGTAGGGAGCCTCAATGAGCAGTTCTTC.

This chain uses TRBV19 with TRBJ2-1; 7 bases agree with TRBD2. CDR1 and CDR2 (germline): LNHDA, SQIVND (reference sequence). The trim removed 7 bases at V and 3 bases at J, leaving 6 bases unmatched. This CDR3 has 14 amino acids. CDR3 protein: CASTASGFYNEQFF. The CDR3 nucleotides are TGTGCCAGTACGGCTAGCGGATTCTACAATGAGCAGTTCTTC.

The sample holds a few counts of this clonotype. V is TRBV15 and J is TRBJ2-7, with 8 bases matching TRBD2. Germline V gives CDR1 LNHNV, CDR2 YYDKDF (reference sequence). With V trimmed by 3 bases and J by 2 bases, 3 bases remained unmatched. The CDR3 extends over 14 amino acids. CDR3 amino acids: CATSSDGRAYEQYF. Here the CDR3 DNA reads TGTGCCACCAGCAGCGACGGGAGGGCCTACGAGCAGTACTTC.

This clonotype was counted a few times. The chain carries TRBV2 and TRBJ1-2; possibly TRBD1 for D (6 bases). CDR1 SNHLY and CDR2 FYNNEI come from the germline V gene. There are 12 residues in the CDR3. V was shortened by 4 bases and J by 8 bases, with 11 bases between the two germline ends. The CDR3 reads CASSAQGSGYTF. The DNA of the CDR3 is TGTGCCAGCAGTGCGCAGGGGAGCGGCTACACCTTC.